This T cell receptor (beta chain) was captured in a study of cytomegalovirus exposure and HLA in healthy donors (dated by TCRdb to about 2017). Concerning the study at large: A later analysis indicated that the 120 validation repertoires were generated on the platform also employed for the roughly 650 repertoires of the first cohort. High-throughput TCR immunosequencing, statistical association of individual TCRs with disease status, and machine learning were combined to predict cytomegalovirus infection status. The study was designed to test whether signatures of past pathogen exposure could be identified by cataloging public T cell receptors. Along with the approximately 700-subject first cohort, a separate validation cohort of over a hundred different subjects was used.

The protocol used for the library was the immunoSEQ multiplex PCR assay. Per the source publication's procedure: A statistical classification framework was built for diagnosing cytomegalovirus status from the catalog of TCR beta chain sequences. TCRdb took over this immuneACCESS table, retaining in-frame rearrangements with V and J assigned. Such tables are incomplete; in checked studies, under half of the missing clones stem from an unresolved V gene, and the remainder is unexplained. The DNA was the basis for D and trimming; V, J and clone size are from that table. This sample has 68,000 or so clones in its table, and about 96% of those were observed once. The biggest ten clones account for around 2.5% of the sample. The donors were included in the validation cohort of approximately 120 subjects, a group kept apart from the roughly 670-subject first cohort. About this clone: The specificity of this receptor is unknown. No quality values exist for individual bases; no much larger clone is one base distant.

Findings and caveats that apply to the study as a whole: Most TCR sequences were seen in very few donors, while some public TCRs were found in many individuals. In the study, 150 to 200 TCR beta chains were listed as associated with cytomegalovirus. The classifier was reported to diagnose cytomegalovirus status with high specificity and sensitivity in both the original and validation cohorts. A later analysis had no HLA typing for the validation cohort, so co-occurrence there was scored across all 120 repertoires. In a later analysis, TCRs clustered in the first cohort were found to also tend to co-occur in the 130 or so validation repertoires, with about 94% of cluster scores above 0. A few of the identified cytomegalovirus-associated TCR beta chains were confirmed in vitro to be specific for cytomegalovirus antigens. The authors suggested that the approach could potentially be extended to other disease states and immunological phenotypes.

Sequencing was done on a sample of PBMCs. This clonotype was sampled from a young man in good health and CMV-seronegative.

The DNA reads TGTGCCAGCAGCTTAGGGTCAGCGAACCCCCAAGAGACCCAGTACTTC. The resulting protein is CASSLGSANPQETQYF. The V and J segments used are TRBV7-9 and TRBJ2-5; the D gene cannot be named for sure. The junction shows trimming of 1 base on V and 1 base on J, plus 13 bases between the germline ends. CDR1 and CDR2, looked up from the germline V gene (reference sequence), are SEHNR and FQNEAQ. Inclusive of the bounding cysteine and phenylalanine, the CDR3 is 16 residues long. Only the CDR3 DNA is retained, 48 bases long and in frame from the first base. The variable domain in full, with residues beyond the CDR3 obtained from the reference TRBV7-9 and TRBJ2-5 genes, is DTGVSQNPRHKITKRGQNVTFRCDPISEHNRLYWYRQTLGQGPEFLTYFQNEAQLEKSRLLSDRFSAERPKGSFSTLEIQRTEQGDSAMYLCASSLGSANPQETQYFGPGTRLLVL.